This T cell receptor beta chain was captured in a study of T cells after yellow fever vaccination. The V and J ends lost 1 base and 3 bases respectively, with 14 bases between them. CDR3 length equals 15 residues. Germline V gives CDR1 DFQATT, CDR2 SNEGSKA (reference sequence). MiXCR, run by TCRdb on the 5' RACE reads, gives a single entry per CDR3 protein. Here the sample spans 500,000 to 650,000 distinct CDR3 sequences, over 9% being singletons. The chain employs TRBV20-1 and TRBJ2-3; D gene ambiguous. The source was PBMCs, collected on the day of the yellow fever booster vaccination. This receptor was identified in a man aged 25 to 40 who received the YFV17D yellow fever vaccine. CDR3 in DNA: TGCAGTGCTAGAGGGTGGTCAGCTGGGACAGATACGCAGTATTTT. Translation: CSARGWSAGTDTQYF.